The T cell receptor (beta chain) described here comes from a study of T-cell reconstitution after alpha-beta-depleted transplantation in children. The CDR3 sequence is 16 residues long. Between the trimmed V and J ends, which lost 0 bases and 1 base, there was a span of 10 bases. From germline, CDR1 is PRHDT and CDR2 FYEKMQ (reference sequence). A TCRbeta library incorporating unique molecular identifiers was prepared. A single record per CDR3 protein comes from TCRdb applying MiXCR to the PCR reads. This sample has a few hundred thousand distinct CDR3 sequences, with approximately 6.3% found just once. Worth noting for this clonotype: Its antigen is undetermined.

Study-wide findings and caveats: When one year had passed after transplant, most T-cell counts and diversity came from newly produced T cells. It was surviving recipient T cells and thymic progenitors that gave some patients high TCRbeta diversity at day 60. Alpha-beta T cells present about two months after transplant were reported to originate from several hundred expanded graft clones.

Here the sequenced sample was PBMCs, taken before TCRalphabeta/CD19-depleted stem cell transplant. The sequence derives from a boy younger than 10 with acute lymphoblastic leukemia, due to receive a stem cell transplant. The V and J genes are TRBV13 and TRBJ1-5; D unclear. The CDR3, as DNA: TGTGCCAGCAGCTTAGGCCAGTTGGGCAGCAATCAGCCCCAGCATTTT. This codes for CASSLGQLGSNQPQHF.